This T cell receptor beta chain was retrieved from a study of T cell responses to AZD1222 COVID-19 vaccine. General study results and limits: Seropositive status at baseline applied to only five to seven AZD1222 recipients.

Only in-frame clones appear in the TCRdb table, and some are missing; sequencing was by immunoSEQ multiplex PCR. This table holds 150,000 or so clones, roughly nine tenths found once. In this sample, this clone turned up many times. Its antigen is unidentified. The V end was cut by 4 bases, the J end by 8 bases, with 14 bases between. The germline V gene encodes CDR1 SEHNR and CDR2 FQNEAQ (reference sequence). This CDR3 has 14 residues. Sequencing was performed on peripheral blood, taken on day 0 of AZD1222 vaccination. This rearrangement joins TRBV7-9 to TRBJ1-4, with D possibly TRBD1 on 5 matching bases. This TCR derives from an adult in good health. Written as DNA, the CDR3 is TGTGCCAGCAGCTCGCGACAGTTCCCAGAAAAACTGTTTTTT. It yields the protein CASSSRQFPEKLFF.